Listed below are T cell receptor beta chains from one sample, sequenced in a study of T-cell memory formation after mild COVID-19. Using its own MiXCR run on the 5' RACE reads, TCRdb lists one record per CDR3 protein. This table has fewer than 400,000 distinct CDR3 sequences, roughly 13% appearing once. The sample taken for sequencing was PBMCs or a T cell subset sorted from them (not recorded which). The receptors come from a man in his late teens or twenties who had mild COVID-19 (a few samples of this study predate the infection). Cell type and time point are not known. Each CDR3 is given with its conserved first and last residue. The order of the fields is clone size, J gene, D gene, V gene, CDR3 DNA, CDR3 protein. D genes are given only for firm matches. Size is omitted from some rows. Given values are once, few, many or a class for expanded clones.

few,TRBJ2-5,.,TRBV18,TGTGCCAGCTCACCATGGCAGGGCGATCCGGAGACCCAGTACTTC,CASSPWQGDPETQYF
.,TRBJ2-3,TRBD2,TRBV29-1,TGCAGCGTAGAACCCCGCAGTAGCGGGAAAAGCACAGATACGCAGTATTTT,CSVEPRSSGKSTDTQYF
.,TRBJ2-6,.,TRBV29-1,TGCAGCGTTGCCCTGACTGGGGCCAACGTCCTGACTTTC,CSVALTGANVLTF
.,TRBJ2-2,.,TRBV2,TGTGCCAGCAGTGAACAAGGGCGCACCGGGGAGCTGTTTTTT,CASSEQGRTGELFF
once,TRBJ2-5,TRBD2,TRBV6-2/TRBV6-3,TGTGCCAGCAGTTATAAGCGGGGGCAAAAGACCCAGTACTTC,CASSYKRGQKTQYF
.,TRBJ2-7,.,TRBV19,TGTGCCAGTAGTTATCGGATTTCCTACGAGCAGTACTTC,CASSYRISYEQYF
few,TRBJ2-1,.,TRBV20-1,TGCAGTGCTAGAGAATGGGAGTGGTCCTACAATGAGCAGTTCTTC,CSAREWEWSYNEQFF
.,TRBJ2-2,.,TRBV7-7,TGTGCTAGCAGCTTAAATGGCGGGGAGCTGTTTTTT,CASSLNGGELFF
few,TRBJ2-3,.,TRBV12-3/TRBV12-4,TGTGCCAGCACCCACGGCACAGATACGCAGTATTTT,CASTHGTDTQYF
few,TRBJ2-7,TRBD1,TRBV5-1,TGCGCCAGCAGCTGGGACAGGGTCTACGAGCAGTACTTC,CASSWDRVYEQYF
few,TRBJ2-7,.,TRBV4-3,TGCGCCAGCAGCCAAGCTCGCAGACTTCGCACCGTATCCGAGCAGTACTTC,CASSQARRLRTVSEQYF
few,TRBJ1-1,.,TRBV5-1,TGCGCCAGCAGCTCGGCGGAAGGGTACACTGAAGCTTTCTTT,CASSSAEGYTEAFF
.,TRBJ1-5,.,TRBV24-1,TGTGCCACCAGTGATTACAACCAGCCCCAGCATTTT,CATSDYNQPQHF
.,TRBJ1-1,TRBD1,TRBV14,TGTGCCAGCAGCTACCGGGACAGGGGGCAGAACACTGAAGCTTTCTTT,CASSYRDRGQNTEAFF
few,TRBJ2-1,TRBD2,TRBV7-2,TGTGCCAGCAGCCCAGCCCCGGGACTAGGGAATGAGCAGTTCTTC,CASSPAPGLGNEQFF
.,TRBJ1-4,.,TRBV6-5,TGTGCCAGCAAGGGTAGGGGGGCCGTCGGGTATGAAAAACTGTTTTTT,CASKGRGAVGYEKLFF
.,TRBJ2-5,TRBD1,TRBV10-3,TGTGCCATCAGTGAGTGGGGGACAGGCCAAGAGACCCAGTACTTC,CAISEWGTGQETQYF
few,TRBJ2-4,.,TRBV12-3/TRBV12-4,TGTGCCAGCAGTTTCCGTAATAATGCCAAAAACATTCAGTACTTC,CASSFRNNAKNIQYF
.,TRBJ2-7,.,TRBV5-1,TGCGCCAGCAGCTGGCGGACAGCCTCCTACGAGCAGTACTTC,CASSWRTASYEQYF
few,TRBJ1-2,TRBD1,TRBV7-6,TGTGCCAGCAGCTCCCAATCAAACAGGGGCTATGGCTACACCTTC,CASSSQSNRGYGYTF
.,TRBJ1-4,.,TRBV4-1,TGCGCCAGCAGCCAAGTCCTTAATGAAAAACTGTTTTTT,CASSQVLNEKLFF
few,TRBJ2-1,.,TRBV6-5,TGTGCCAGCAAGATTGGGGGGCTAGAGGATGAGCAGTTCTTC,CASKIGGLEDEQFF